This is a list of T cell receptor beta chains from one sample in a study of cytomegalovirus exposure and HLA in healthy donors. Using immunoSEQ multiplex PCR, the repertoire was profiled, and TCRdb retains in-frame clones only, with some absent. The table for this sample gives nearly 200,000 clones. The material sequenced was PBMCs. These receptors originate from a boy between 10 and 17 years old in good health and CMV-seronegative. Both conserved end residues are part of each CDR3. D genes are given only for firm matches.

V: TRBV6-6
J: TRBJ1-6
D: TRBD1
DNA: TGTGCCAGCACCCCCGACAGGGGGCTCTCACCCCTCCACTTT
CDR3: CASTPDRGLSPLHF

V: TRBV4-2
J: TRBJ2-5
D: TRBD1
DNA: TGTGCCAGCAGCCCCCGGGACAGGGAACAAGAGACCCAGTACTTC
CDR3: CASSPRDREQETQYF

V: TRBV7-9
J: TRBJ2-3
D: TRBD2
DNA: TGTGCCAGCACCCTTACTAGCGGGGGGGCCGCAGATACGCAGTATTTT
CDR3: CASTLTSGGAADTQYF

V: TRBV7-9
J: TRBJ2-1
D: -
DNA: TGTACCAGCAGCTCGCGGGACAGTGATAACAATGAGCAGTTCTTC
CDR3: CTSSSRDSDNNEQFF

V: TRBV5-6
J: TRBJ2-7
D: TRBD2
DNA: TGTGCCAGCAGCCTTTCACTAGCGACCAGCTCCTACGAGCAGTACTTC
CDR3: CASSLSLATSSYEQYF

V: TRBV5-1
J: TRBJ2-1
D: TRBD2
DNA: TGCGCCAGCAGCTGGACTAGCGGATTCGAAAGCTCCTACAATGAGCAGTTCTTC
CDR3: CASSWTSGFESSYNEQFF

V: TRBV6-1
J: TRBJ2-1
D: -
DNA: TGTGCCAGCAGTGAAGCGAGGGCCACTGAGCAGTTCTTC
CDR3: CASSEARATEQFF

V: TRBV7-3
J: TRBJ2-7
D: -
DNA: TGTGCCAGCAGCCGCTTTCAGGGGAACGTCTCCTACGAGCAGTACTTC
CDR3: CASSRFQGNVSYEQYF

V: TRBV6-5
J: TRBJ1-6
D: -
DNA: TGTGCCAGCAGTCCTCGTTCGGTCGCCTCACCCCTCCACTTT
CDR3: CASSPRSVASPLHF

V: TRBV18
J: TRBJ2-3
D: -
DNA: TGTGCCAGCTCACCCGTAGAGGGAACAGATACGCAGTATTTT
CDR3: CASSPVEGTDTQYF

V: TRBV28
J: TRBJ1-1
D: -
DNA: TGTGCCAGCAGCCTGCAGGGGAATGAAGCTTTCTTT
CDR3: CASSLQGNEAFF

V: TRBV19
J: TRBJ2-7
D: TRBD1
DNA: TGTGCCAGTAGTCAGGGACAGGGTATTTACGAGCAGTACTTC
CDR3: CASSQGQGIYEQYF

V: TRBV5-6
J: TRBJ2-5
D: TRBD1
DNA: TGTGCCAGCAGCCCGGAGGTCGGACAGGTACCGTTCCAAGAGACCCAGTACTTC
CDR3: CASSPEVGQVPFQETQYF

V: TRBV6-6
J: TRBJ2-1
D: -
DNA: TGTGCCAGCAACGAAGCTCTTGCGGGCAATGAGCAGTTCTTC
CDR3: CASNEALAGNEQFF

V: TRBV7-2
J: TRBJ2-7
D: TRBD2
DNA: TGTGCCAGCAGCTTGGGACTAGCGGGGCAATACGAGCAGTACTTC
CDR3: CASSLGLAGQYEQYF

V: TRBV11-1
J: TRBJ2-5
D: TRBD1
DNA: TGTGCCAGCAGCTTGCGTCCGGGACAGGGTATGGAGACCCAGTACTTC
CDR3: CASSLRPGQGMETQYF

V: TRBV29-1
J: TRBJ2-4
D: -
DNA: TGCAGCGTCAGGGGTTCCCCAGAAACCATTCAGTACTTC
CDR3: CSVRGSPETIQYF